The 25 T cell receptor beta chains below were found in one sample sequenced in a study of blood T cell repertoires in COVID-19. This table comes from immunoSEQ multiplex PCR, and its TCRdb copy is limited to in-frame clones, with some not included. The table lists about 170,000 clones, approximately 86% of them singletons. The sample comprised peripheral blood. The receptor set was obtained from a woman over 75 in a cohort sampled during active or convalescent COVID-19.

Notes on this clone: The junction differs from germline at one of its ends, possibly a read error. This chain joins TRBV4-1 and TRBJ2-5; no definite D call. The CDR3 spans 14 residues. Germline V lookup: CDR1 MGHRA, CDR2 YSYEKL. The CDR3 region is CASSQTSAPEAQYF. CDR3 DNA: TGCGCCAGCAGCCAAACCTCGGCGCCAGAGGCCCAGTACTTC.

The genes are TRBV30 and TRBJ1-3; possible D gene TRBD1, 6 bases. The CDR3 is made up of 17 amino acids. Germline CDR1 is GTSNPN and CDR2 is SVGIG (reference sequence). The V end lost 0 bases, the J end lost 9 bases, and 24 bases lay between the germline ends. As DNA, the CDR3 is TGTGCCTGGAGTGTTCTCTCGTGGACAGCGAGGTCCGGCACCATATATTTT. This translates into CAWSVLSWTARSGTIYF.

CDR3 in amino acids: CASAGSGNTIYF. The CDR3 nucleotides are TGTGCCAGCGCAGGGTCTGGAAACACCATATATTTT. The chain employs TRBV12-3 or TRBV12-4 and TRBJ1-3, with a tentative D call TRBD1 (5 bases). The CDR3 extends over 12 amino acids. Trimming removed 8 bases from V and 1 base from J, with 6 bases in between.

The chain carries TRBV7-9 and TRBJ1-5; TRBD1 might be the D (6 bases). The CDR3 loop spans 17 amino acids. V dropped 2 bases and J dropped 0 bases, with 14 bases sitting between them. The germline CDR1 and CDR2 sequences are SEHNR and FQNEAQ (reference sequence). The DNA for the CDR3 is TGTGCCAGCAGCTTAATCGGGGACACTTATAGCAATCAGCCCCAGCATTTT. It specifies CASSLIGDTYSNQPQHF.

This sequence joins TRBV11-3 and TRBJ2-3, with D perhaps TRBD2 (5 bases). The CDR3 consists of 14 residues. The germline V and J ends were trimmed by 1 base and 0 bases, with 5 bases remaining between them. Germline lookup yields CDR1 SGHNT and CDR2 YENEEA. CDR3 amino acids: CASSLGGSTDTQYF. The CDR3 nucleotides read TGTGCCAGCAGCTTAGGCGGGAGCACAGATACGCAGTATTTT.

This clone was seen more than once but under ten times. The chain employs TRBV7-9 and TRBJ2-2; 10 positions match TRBD2. Trimming took 7 bases from V and 2 from J; bases not matched to a gene: 10. CDR1 is SEHNR and CDR2 is FQNEAQ in the germline V gene (reference sequence). CDR3 length: 17 amino acids. CDR3 sequence: CASITWASGGNTGELFF. The CDR3 DNA sequence: TGTGCCAGCATCACCTGGGCTAGCGGGGGAAACACCGGGGAGCTGTTTTTT.

This chain joins TRBV4-1 and TRBJ2-3; 7 nucleotides align to TRBD1. Germline V gives CDR1 MGHRA, CDR2 YSYEKL. The CDR3 loop spans 16 amino acids. V was clipped by 0 bases and J by 4 bases; unmatched bases: 7. CDR3 region: CASSQDGRGNPDTQYF. The CDR3 DNA reads as TGCGCCAGCAGCCAAGATGGCAGGGGGAACCCAGATACGCAGTATTTT.

The chain carries TRBV10-1 and TRBJ2-1; 10 bases map to TRBD2. The V gene's germline CDR1 is WNHNN and CDR2 SYGVQD (reference sequence). This CDR3 is 15 amino acids long. Trimming cost V 3 bases and J 8 bases; bases outside gene matches: 7. This CDR3 reads CASSDQSGGADEQFF. The DNA for the CDR3 is TGCGCCAGCAGTGATCAAAGCGGGGGGGCCGATGAGCAGTTCTTC.

This chain joins TRBV7-9 and TRBJ1-2; no firm D call. Germline V CDR1 and CDR2: SEHNR, FQNEAQ (reference sequence). Trimming shortened V by 5 bases and J by 1 base, and 8 bases separated the two germline ends. The CDR3 covers 13 residues. CDR3 loop: CASSLGVNYGYTF. The DNA of the CDR3 is TGTGCCAGCAGCCTGGGCGTTAACTATGGCTACACCTTC. Together with reference TRBV7-9 and TRBJ1-2, the CDR3 gives the full variable domain: DTGVSQNPRHKITKRGQNVTFRCDPISEHNRLYWYRQTLGQGPEFLTYFQNEAQLEKSRLLSDRFSAERPKGSFSTLEIQRTEQGDSAMYLCASSLGVNYGYTFGSGTRLTVV.

This chain joins TRBV9 and TRBJ2-1, with 15 positions matching TRBD2. In germline, CDR1 is SGDLS, CDR2 YYNGEE. The trim removed 2 bases at V and 7 bases at J, leaving 7 bases unmatched. This CDR3 region has 17 residues. The CDR3 DNA sequence: TGTGCCAGCAGCGTGGGACTAGCGGGGGGCCGTTGGAATGAGCAGTTCTTC. Translated, it gives CASSVGLAGGRWNEQFF.

J is TRBJ2-7 and V is TRBV6-5; perhaps TRBD1 as D (6 bases). The CDR3 spans 15 residues. CDR1 is MNHEY, CDR2 SVGAGI, per germline. With 6 bases removed from V and 2 bases from J, the gap between germline ends came to 17 bases. The CDR3 DNA follows: TGTGCCAGCAGCCATCGCCCCGGGGACACCTACGAGCAGTACTTC. It specifies CASSHRPGDTYEQYF.

The chain is built from TRBV11-3 and TRBJ2-5; maybe TRBD2 (6 bases). The CDR3 has 16 residues. Germline CDR1 and CDR2: SGHNT and YENEEA. Trimming stripped 2 bases from V and 2 bases from J, with 15 bases between. The CDR3 sequence is CASSLIGAGLQETQYF. CDR3 in DNA: TGTGCCAGCAGCTTAATCGGTGCGGGGTTACAAGAGACCCAGTACTTC.

The V gene is TRBV9, the J gene TRBJ1-4; the D is unclear. This CDR3 comprises 14 residues. From germline, CDR1 is SGDLS and CDR2 YYNGEE. Trimming removed 0 bases from V and 5 bases from J, with 8 bases in between. The CDR3 reads CASSVALPNEKLFF. In DNA, the CDR3 is TGTGCCAGCAGCGTAGCCCTTCCGAATGAAAAACTGTTTTTT.

The rearrangement joins TRBV19 to TRBJ1-2; perhaps TRBD1 as D (6 bases). Germline V gene data show CDR1 as LNHDA and CDR2 as SQIVND (reference sequence). Trimming removed 6 bases at V and 11 bases at J, with 19 bases between. This CDR3 has 13 amino acids. For the CDR3, the DNA is TGTGCCAGTAGACTCCGGCAGGGCAGGGGTTACACCTTC. Amino acid sequence: CASRLRQGRGYTF.

V and J are TRBV19 and TRBJ2-4; D is possibly TRBD2 (6 bases). The ends were cut back, 3 bases at V and 6 bases at J, with 9 bases in the middle. The CDR3 consists of 13 residues. Germline V gives CDR1 LNHDA, CDR2 SQIVND (reference sequence). The CDR3 region has the DNA TGTGCCAGTAGTATGGGACTCAGAAACATTCAGTACTTC. Protein sequence: CASSMGLRNIQYF.

The rearrangement links TRBV5-4 to TRBJ2-2; TRBD1 might be the D (9 bases). V was shortened by 6 bases and J by 2 bases, with 17 bases between the two germline ends. Germline-derived CDR1 and CDR2 are SGHNT and YYREEE (reference sequence). The CDR3 is made up of 16 amino acids. The CDR3 sequence: CASTREGQGNTGELFF. The CDR3 DNA reads as TGTGCCAGCACCCGGGAGGGACAGGGTAACACCGGGGAGCTGTTTTTT.

This clone was counted between two and nine times. This chain uses TRBV18 with TRBJ1-4; 7 bases are a match to TRBD1. Germline V lookup: CDR1 KGHSH, CDR2 LQKENI. The ends lost 3 bases at V and 4 bases at J; junction bases unmatched: 2. CDR3 size: 14 residues. CDR3 DNA: TGTGCCAGCTCACCCCGACAGGGTAATGAAAAACTGTTTTTT. It is translated as CASSPRQGNEKLFF.

The chain has TRBV6-1 and TRBJ2-1, with 12 bases that match TRBD1. The CDR3 spans 19 residues. Trimming took 0 bases from V and 8 from J; bases not matched to a gene: 14. Germline CDR1 reads MNHNS; CDR2 reads SASEGT. CDR3 nucleotides: TGTGCCAGCAGTGAAGCCGTCCGGGTACCGGGACAGGGGGCCTATGAGCAGTTCTTC. Translating it yields CASSEAVRVPGQGAYEQFF.

V is TRBV24-1 and J is TRBJ1-3; 7 bases are shared with TRBD1. Trimming removed 4 bases from V and 1 base from J; junction bases left unmatched: 9. Germline assignment: CDR1 KGHDR and CDR2 SFDVKD. The CDR3 loop spans 17 amino acids. The CDR3 sequence: CATSESGTALSGNTIYF. CDR3 sequence (DNA): TGTGCCACCAGTGAATCTGGGACAGCCTTATCTGGAAACACCATATATTTT.

V and J are TRBV4-3 and TRBJ1-1; D remains ambiguous. CDR3 length equals 13 residues. The germline gives CDR1 LGHNA, CDR2 YSLEER. The ends were cut back, 0 bases at V and 4 bases at J, with 6 bases in the middle. CDR3 in DNA: TGCGCCAGCAGCCAAGAGAGGAGCACTGAAGCTTTCTTT. This sequence encodes CASSQERSTEAFF.

The chain joins TRBV3-1 (or the pseudogene TRBV3-2) to TRBJ2-3; no firm D call. Trimming cost V 1 base and J 2 bases, with 4 bases left between them. Germline V gene lookup returns CDR1 LGHDT and CDR2 YNNKEL (reference sequence). The CDR3 covers 13 residues. CDR3: CASSQAITDTQYF. CDR3 coding DNA: TGTGCCAGCAGCCAAGCAATCACAGATACGCAGTATTTT.

This clone was picked up one time. The J gene is TRBJ2-3, the V gene TRBV29-1, with a weak D call TRBD2 (6 bases). V was trimmed by 4 bases and J by 2 bases, leaving 10 bases between them. Germline CDR1 and CDR2: SQVTM and ANQGSEA. This CDR3 has 13 residues. The DNA for the CDR3 is TGCAGCGTTGGGCGGGGTTCCACAGATACGCAGTATTTT. Protein: CSVGRGSTDTQYF.

This chain connects TRBV6-5 to TRBJ2-1; 14 bases fit TRBD2. Per germline, CDR1 MNHEY and CDR2 SVGAGI. V gave up 8 bases and J gave up 6 bases; unmatched junction bases: 6. This CDR3 is built from 15 residues. DNA of the CDR3: TGTGCCAGCCTCACCGGGACTAGCGGGAGCAATGAGCAGTTCTTC. This encodes CASLTGTSGSNEQFF.

The chain carries TRBV18 and TRBJ2-2, with TRBD2 matching 12 bases. The CDR3 is made up of 17 amino acids. The J segment lost 3 bases and the V segment lost 2 bases, leaving 4 bases of the junction unmatched. Germline lookup yields CDR1 KGHSH and CDR2 LQKENI. CDR3 DNA sequence: TGTGCCAGCTCACCAGGACTAGCGGGGAAGTACACCGGGGAGCTGTTTTTT. This encodes CASSPGLAGKYTGELFF.

V is TRBV19 and J is TRBJ1-1; 9 positions match TRBD1. The CDR3 loop spans 13 amino acids. V was clipped by 5 bases and J by 7 bases; unmatched bases: 5. Germline CDR1 reads LNHDA; CDR2 reads SQIVND (reference sequence). CDR3 bases: TGTGCCAGTAGTCTCCGGACAGGGGATGAAGCTTTCTTT. Encoded protein: CASSLRTGDEAFF. The variable domain in full, completed from reference TRBV19 and TRBJ1-1, reads DGGITQSPKYLFRKEGQNVTLSCEQNLNHDAMYWYRQDPGQGLRLIYYSQIVNDFQKGDIAEGYSVSREKKESFPLTVTSAQKNPTAFYLCASSLRTGDEAFFGQGTRLTVV.